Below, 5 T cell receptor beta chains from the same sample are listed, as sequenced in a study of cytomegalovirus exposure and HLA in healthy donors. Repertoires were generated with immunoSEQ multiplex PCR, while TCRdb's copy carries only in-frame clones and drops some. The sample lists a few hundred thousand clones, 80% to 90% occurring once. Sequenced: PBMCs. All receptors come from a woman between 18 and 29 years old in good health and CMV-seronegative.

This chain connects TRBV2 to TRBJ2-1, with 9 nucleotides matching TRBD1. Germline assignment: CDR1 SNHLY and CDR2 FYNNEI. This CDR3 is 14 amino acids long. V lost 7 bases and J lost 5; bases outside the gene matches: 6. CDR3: CASMRDRVNNEQFF. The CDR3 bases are TGTGCCAGCATGAGGGACAGGGTCAACAATGAGCAGTTCTTC.

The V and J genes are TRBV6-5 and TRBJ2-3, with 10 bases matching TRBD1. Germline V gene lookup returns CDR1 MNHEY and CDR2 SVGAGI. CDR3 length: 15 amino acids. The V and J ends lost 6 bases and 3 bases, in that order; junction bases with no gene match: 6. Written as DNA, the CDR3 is TGTGCCAGCAGACGTCCGGGACAGGGGACAGATACGCAGTATTTT. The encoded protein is CASRRPGQGTDTQYF.

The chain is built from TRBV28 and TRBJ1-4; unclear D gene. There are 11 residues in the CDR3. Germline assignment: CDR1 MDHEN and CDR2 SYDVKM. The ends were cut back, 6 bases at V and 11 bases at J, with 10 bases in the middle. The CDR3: CASRKREKLFF. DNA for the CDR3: TGTGCCAGCAGAAAACGGGAGAAACTGTTTTTT. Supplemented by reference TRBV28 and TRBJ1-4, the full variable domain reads DVKVTQSSRYLVKRTGEKVFLECVQDMDHENMFWYRQDPGLGLRLIYFSYDVKMKEKGDIPEGYSVSREKKERFSLILESASTNQTSMYLCASRKREKLFFGSGTQLSVL.

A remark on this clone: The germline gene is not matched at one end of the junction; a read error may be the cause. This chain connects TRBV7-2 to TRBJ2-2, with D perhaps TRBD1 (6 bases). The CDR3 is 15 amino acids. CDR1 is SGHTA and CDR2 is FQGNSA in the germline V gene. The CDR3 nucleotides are TGTGCCAGCAGCCCCCTCGGACAGAACTCCGGGGAGCTGTTTTTT. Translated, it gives CASSPLGQNSGELFF.

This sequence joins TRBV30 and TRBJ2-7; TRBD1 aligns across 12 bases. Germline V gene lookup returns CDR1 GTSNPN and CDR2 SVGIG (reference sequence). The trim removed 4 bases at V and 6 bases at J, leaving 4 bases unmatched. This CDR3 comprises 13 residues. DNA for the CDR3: TGTGCCTGGAAAGGGACAGGGGGCCTCGAGCAGTACTTC. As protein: CAWKGTGGLEQYF.